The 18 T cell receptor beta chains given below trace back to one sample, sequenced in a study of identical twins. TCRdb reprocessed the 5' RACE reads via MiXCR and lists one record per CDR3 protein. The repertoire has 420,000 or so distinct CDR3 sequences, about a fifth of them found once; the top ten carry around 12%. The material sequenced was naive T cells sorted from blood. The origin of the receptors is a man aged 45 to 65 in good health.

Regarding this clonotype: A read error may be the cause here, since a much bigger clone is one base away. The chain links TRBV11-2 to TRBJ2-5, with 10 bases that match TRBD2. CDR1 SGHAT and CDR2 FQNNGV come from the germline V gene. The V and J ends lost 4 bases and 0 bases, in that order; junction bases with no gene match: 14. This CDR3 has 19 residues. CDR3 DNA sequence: TGTGCCAGCAGCTCCGGGAAGGGGTATAGCGGGAGGTACCAAGAGACCCAGTACTTC. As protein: CASSSGKGYSGRYQETQYF.

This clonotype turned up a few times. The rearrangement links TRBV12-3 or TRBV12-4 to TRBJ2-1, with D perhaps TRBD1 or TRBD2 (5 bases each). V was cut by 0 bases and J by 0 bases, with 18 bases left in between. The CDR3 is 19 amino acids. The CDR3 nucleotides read TGTGCCAGCAGTTTAGCAGGGGCTTCGCGGGTAAGCTCCTACAATGAGCAGTTCTTC. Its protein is CASSLAGASRVSSYNEQFF.

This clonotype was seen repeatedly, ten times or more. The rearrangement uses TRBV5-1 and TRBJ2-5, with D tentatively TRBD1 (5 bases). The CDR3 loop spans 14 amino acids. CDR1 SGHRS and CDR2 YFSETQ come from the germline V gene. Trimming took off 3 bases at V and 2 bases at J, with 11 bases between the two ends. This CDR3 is CASSSMTVQETQYF. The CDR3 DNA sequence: TGCGCCAGCAGCTCGATGACAGTACAAGAGACCCAGTACTTC.

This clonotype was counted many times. CDR3 sequence (DNA): TGCGCCAGCAGCCAAGAAGTCGGCACTAGCGGGAATGAGCAGTTCTTC. Translating gives CASSQEVGTSGNEQFF. The chain is built from TRBV4-3 and TRBJ2-1; 9 bases line up with TRBD2. V gave up 0 bases and J gave up 7 bases; unmatched junction bases: 7. The CDR3 is 16 residues long. Germline values: CDR1 LGHNA, CDR2 YSLEER.

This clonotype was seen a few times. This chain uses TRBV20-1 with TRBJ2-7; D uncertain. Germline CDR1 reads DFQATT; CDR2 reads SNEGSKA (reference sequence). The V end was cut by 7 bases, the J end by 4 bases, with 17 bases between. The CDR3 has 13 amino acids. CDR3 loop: CSVHGSDRYEQYF. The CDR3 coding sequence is TGCAGTGTCCACGGCTCCGACCGTTACGAGCAGTACTTC.

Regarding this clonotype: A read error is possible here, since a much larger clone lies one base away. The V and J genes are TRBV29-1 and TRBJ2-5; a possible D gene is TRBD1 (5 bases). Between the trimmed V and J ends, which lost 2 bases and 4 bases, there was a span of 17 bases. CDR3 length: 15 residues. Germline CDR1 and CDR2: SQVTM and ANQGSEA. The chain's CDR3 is CSVEYWAGKTETQYF. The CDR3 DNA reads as TGCAGCGTTGAATACTGGGCAGGGAAAACAGAGACCCAGTACTTC.

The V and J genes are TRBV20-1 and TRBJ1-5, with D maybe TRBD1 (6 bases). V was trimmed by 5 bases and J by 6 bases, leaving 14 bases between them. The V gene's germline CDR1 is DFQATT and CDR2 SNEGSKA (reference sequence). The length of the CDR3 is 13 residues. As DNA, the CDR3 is TGCAGTGCTGGCCCGGGGGCCGTTCAGCCCCAGCATTTT. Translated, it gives CSAGPGAVQPQHF.

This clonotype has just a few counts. Written as DNA, the CDR3 is TGTGCCAGCAGGCCAGGGCCGTCTCTAGATACGCAGTATTTT. Translated, it gives CASRPGPSLDTQYF. The chain combines TRBV6-1 with TRBJ2-3; a possible D gene is TRBD1 (5 bases). This CDR3 has 14 amino acids. The V end lost 6 bases, the J end lost 5 bases, and 15 bases lay between the germline ends. CDR1 MNHNS and CDR2 SASEGT come from the germline V gene.

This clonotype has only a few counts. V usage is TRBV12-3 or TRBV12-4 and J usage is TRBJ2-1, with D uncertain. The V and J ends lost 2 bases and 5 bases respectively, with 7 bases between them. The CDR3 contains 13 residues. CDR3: CASSLTLNNEQFF. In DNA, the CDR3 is TGTGCCAGCAGTTTAACCCTAAACAATGAGCAGTTCTTC.

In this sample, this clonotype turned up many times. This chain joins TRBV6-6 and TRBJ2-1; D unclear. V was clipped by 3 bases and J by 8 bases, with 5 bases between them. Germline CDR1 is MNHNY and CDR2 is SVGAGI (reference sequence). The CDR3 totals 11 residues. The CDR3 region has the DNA TGTGCCAGCAGTTATACATATGAGCAGTTCTTC. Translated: CASSYTYEQFF.

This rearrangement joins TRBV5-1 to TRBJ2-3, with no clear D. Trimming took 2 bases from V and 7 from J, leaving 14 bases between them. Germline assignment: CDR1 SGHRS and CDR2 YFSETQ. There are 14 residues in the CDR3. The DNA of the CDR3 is TGCGCCAGCAGCTTTAATACCTACACTAATACGCAGTATTTT. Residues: CASSFNTYTNTQYF.

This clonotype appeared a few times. CDR3 in DNA: TGTGCCAGCAGCAAAGCGGGACAGGGGGCGAGAGTGGCCAACGTCCTGACTTTC. Its protein product is CASSKAGQGARVANVLTF. This chain joins TRBV21-1 and TRBJ2-6; the table's TRBD1 call for D was not verified on the DNA. TRBV21-1 is classified as a pseudogene. This CDR3 spans 18 amino acids.

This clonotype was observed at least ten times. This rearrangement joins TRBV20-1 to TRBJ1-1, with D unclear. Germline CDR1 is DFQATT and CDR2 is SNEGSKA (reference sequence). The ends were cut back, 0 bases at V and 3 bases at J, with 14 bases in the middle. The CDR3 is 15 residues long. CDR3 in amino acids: CSARDTRLTDTEAFF. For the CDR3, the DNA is TGCAGTGCTAGAGATACTCGTCTAACGGACACTGAAGCTTTCTTT.

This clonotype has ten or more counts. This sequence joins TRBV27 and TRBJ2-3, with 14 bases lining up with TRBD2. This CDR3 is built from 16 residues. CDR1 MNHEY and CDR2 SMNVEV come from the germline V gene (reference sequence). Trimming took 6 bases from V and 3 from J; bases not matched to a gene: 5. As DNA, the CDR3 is TGTGCCAGCAGCGGACTAGCGGGAGGTGGTACAGATACGCAGTATTTT. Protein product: CASSGLAGGGTDTQYF.

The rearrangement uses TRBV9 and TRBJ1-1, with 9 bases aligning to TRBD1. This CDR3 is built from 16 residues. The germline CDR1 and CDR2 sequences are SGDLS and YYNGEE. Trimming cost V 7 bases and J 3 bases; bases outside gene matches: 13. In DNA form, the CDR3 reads TGTGCCAGCGGCGCCGGGACAGGGAGACAGGACACTGAAGCTTTCTTT. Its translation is CASGAGTGRQDTEAFF.

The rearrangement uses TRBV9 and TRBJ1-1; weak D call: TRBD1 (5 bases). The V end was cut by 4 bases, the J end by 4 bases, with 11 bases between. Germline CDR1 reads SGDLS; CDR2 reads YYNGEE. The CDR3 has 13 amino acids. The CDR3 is CASSSTGITEAFF. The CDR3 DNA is TGTGCCAGCAGCTCAACAGGAATCACTGAAGCTTTCTTT.

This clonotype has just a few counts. This chain's CDR3 is CASSLSSGGDTQYF. CDR3 nucleotides: TGTGCCAGCAGTTTATCTAGCGGGGGTGATACGCAGTATTTT. This chain joins TRBV12-3 or TRBV12-4 and TRBJ2-3; 10 bases are a match to TRBD2. The V segment lost 2 bases and the J segment 6 bases; nucleotides outside the gene matches: 2. The CDR3 spans 14 residues.

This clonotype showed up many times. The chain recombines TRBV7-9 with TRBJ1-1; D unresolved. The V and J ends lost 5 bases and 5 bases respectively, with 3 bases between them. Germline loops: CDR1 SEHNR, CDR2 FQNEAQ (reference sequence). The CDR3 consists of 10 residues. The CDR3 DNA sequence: TGTGCCAGCAGCGGAACTGAAGCTTTCTTT. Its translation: CASSGTEAFF.